This T cell receptor (beta chain) was recorded in a study of OX40 agonist ivuxolimab in advanced cancers. The study in broad terms: Ivuxolimab was an agonistic, fully human IgG2 monoclonal antibody directed against OX40 (CD134), a costimulatory receptor. In the dose-escalation cohort, 70% to 90% of patients were male, and the mean age was roughly 60 years with a range of roughly 20 to 79. The point of sequencing TCRbeta in the periphery was to test whether ivuxolimab changed TCR sequence diversity and drove clonal T-cell expansion. Three dose-escalation patients achieved partial responses, one with hepatocellular carcinoma and two with cutaneous melanoma. The paper describes the monotherapy dose-escalation part (N of about 54 patients) of the phase I trial of ivuxolimab. Intravenous ivuxolimab was administered to patients every 2 weeks at six dose levels: 0.01, 0.1, 0.3, 1.5, 3 and 10 mg/kg. Prior anti-PD-1, anti-PD-L1 or anti-CTLA-4 therapy was permitted, and 40% to 50% of dose-escalation patients had received checkpoint inhibitors. Of the roughly 51 dose-escalation patients, hepatocellular carcinoma was present in approximately 20, melanoma in some 15, renal cell carcinoma in 9 and head and neck cancer in 9. General study outcomes and caveats: Antigen specificity was not determined for the clonally expanded peripheral T cells. After ivuxolimab, expanded clones were on average more numerous among CD8+ T cells than among CD4+ T cells. Partial responders in the 0.1-3.0 mg/kg groups had among the lowest normalized peripheral clonal expansion, especially among CD8+ T cells. At doses of 0.1 to 3.0 mg/kg, clonal expansion of both CD4+ and CD8+ blood T cells was observed from baseline to week 6. Low levels of normalized T-cell clonal expansion were also seen in some nonresponding patients.

The germline V gene (reference sequence) sets CDR1 to DFQATT and CDR2 to SNEGSKA. The junction carries 7 bases between V and J, which are trimmed by 6 bases and 7 bases respectively. From the cysteine through the phenylalanine, the CDR3 covers 10 amino acids. Only the CDR3 DNA is retained, 30 bases long and in frame from the first base. Patients with a history of autoimmune disease or receiving systemic immunosuppression were excluded from the trial. Peripheral blood for TCR sequencing was collected from all dose cohorts at baseline, on cycle 4 day 1, and on cycle 7 day 1. The samples were taken from a phase I, first-in-human, multicenter, open-label dose-escalation trial of ivuxolimab. The trial enrolled adults with locally advanced or metastatic head and neck squamous cell, hepatocellular, melanoma or renal cell carcinoma. Before TCR sequencing, CD4+ T cells and CD8+ T cells from peripheral blood were sorted into separate populations.

Notes on this clone: Its antigen is unknown. Nothing much larger sits one base from this clone, and base qualities are not available.

To sequence the TCRbeta CDR3 region, genomic DNA was isolated from the sorted cells. The immunoSEQ Assay was used for sequencing of TCRbeta CDR3 regions. TCRdb took this table from immuneACCESS and kept in-frame rearrangements with V and J called. Such tables lack part of the clones; where checked against another copy, unresolved V genes explain under half of the gap, and the rest is unexplained. The sample yields about 100,000 clones; roughly nine tenths were counted once. Of the sample, about 0.29% is held by the ten largest clones. Sample: CD4+ or CD8+ T cells sorted from blood, taken in a trial of the OX40 agonist ivuxolimab. This sequence was found in an adult with an advanced solid tumor such as melanoma, head and neck, liver or kidney cancer. The rearranged segments are TRBV20-1 and TRBJ2-1; no D gene can be assigned with confidence. The DNA sequence reads TGCAGTGCAGAAGATAATGAGCAGTTCTTC. It codes for CSAEDNEQFF.